These T cell receptor beta chains were read from a single sample in a study of cytomegalovirus exposure and HLA in healthy donors. This table comes from immunoSEQ multiplex PCR, and its TCRdb copy is limited to in-frame clones, with some not included. The data contain over 200,000 clones, about nine tenths of them singletons. The sequencing sample was made of PBMCs. Source of these receptors: a woman aged 18-29 years in good health and CMV-seropositive. Each CDR3 is given with its conserved first and last residue. The order of the fields is clone size, J gene, D gene, V gene, CDR3 DNA, CDR3 protein. The D gene is left open where the match is weak. Size values are once, few and many counts, or a class for expanded clones, and some rows have none.

few,TRBJ2-7,-,TRBV7-7,TGTGCTAGCAGCCCCCGCCGCCAGGGTGGGACCTACGAGCAGTACTTC,CASSPRRQGGTYEQYF
-,TRBJ1-5,TRBD1,TRBV28,TGTGCCACCGCCCGGGGACAGGGGGCGGCTGGCAATCAGCCCCAGCATTTT,CATARGQGAAGNQPQHF
-,TRBJ1-1,-,TRBV27,TGTGCCAGCAGTTTTTCCCCTCCGGACAGCACTGAAGCTTTCTTT,CASSFSPPDSTEAFF
few,TRBJ2-1,TRBD2,TRBV27,TGTGCCAGCAGTTTCAGGCTAGCGGGAGAGGGTGAGCAGTTCTTC,CASSFRLAGEGEQFF
-,TRBJ1-5,-,TRBV29-1,TGCAGCGTTTCGGTGGGAGCGAGCAATCAGCCCCAGCATTTT,CSVSVGASNQPQHF
once,TRBJ2-7,-,TRBV27,TGTGCCAGCAGTTCGACAGGCCCAAACTACGAGCAGTACTTC,CASSSTGPNYEQYF
-,TRBJ2-7,-,TRBV28,TGTGCCAGCAGTTTAGAAGGCAGGGGGGTCGAGCAGTACTTC,CASSLEGRGVEQYF
-,TRBJ2-6,-,TRBV4-1,TGCGCCAGCAGCCAAGAAACCGGGGCTGGGGCCAACGTCCTGACTTTC,CASSQETGAGANVLTF
-,TRBJ1-2,TRBD1,TRBV9,TGTGCCAGCAGCTTTCCCTCCGGGACAGGGGATCCCTATGGCTACACCTTC,CASSFPSGTGDPYGYTF
-,TRBJ2-1,-,TRBV10-2,TGCGCCAGCAGTGAGTCACTAACAGGGAGCTCCTACAATGAGCAGTTCTTC,CASSESLTGSSYNEQFF
-,TRBJ1-4,TRBD1,TRBV7-9,TGTGCCAGCAGCTCCGGGACAGGGTGGCGAAAACTGTTTTTT,CASSSGTGWRKLFF
few,TRBJ2-5,-,TRBV2,TGTGCCAGCAGGAGGGGCTTACAGGGAGGGGGGCAAGAGACCCAGTACTTC,CASRRGLQGGGQETQYF
once,TRBJ2-5,TRBD2,TRBV28,TGTGCCAGCAGTTTAAGGACTAGTGCGGGATCACAGTCAAAAGTGACCCAGTACTTC,CASSLRTSAGSQSKVTQYF
once,TRBJ1-1,-,TRBV28,TGTGCCAGCAGTTTTCCAGAGAACACTGAAGCTTTCTTT,CASSFPENTEAFF
-,TRBJ1-1,-,TRBV6-5,TGTGCCAGCAGTTACTCGTCCCCCACAGGAAACACTGAAGCTTTCTTT,CASSYSSPTGNTEAFF
-,TRBJ1-2,-,TRBV21-1,TGTGCCAGCAGCAAAGTGGGTACAGACAATCCTAACTATGGCTACACCTTC,CASSKVGTDNPNYGYTF
once,TRBJ1-1,TRBD1,TRBV27,TGTGCCAGCACATCCGGGACAGGGCGGGAAGCCCTGAACACTGAAGCTTTCTTT,CASTSGTGREALNTEAFF
-,TRBJ2-2,TRBD2,TRBV6-5,TGTGCCAGCAGACCCAGCGGGAGCGGCACCGGGGAGCTGTTTTTT,CASRPSGSGTGELFF
-,TRBJ2-7,-,TRBV7-3,TGTGCCAGCAGCTTAGCGGCGGGACCCACCTACGAGCAGTACTTC,CASSLAAGPTYEQYF
-,TRBJ1-1,TRBD1,TRBV4-2,TGTGCCAGCAGCCAAGCCGGCACAGGGGACAACACTGAAGCTTTCTTT,CASSQAGTGDNTEAFF
-,TRBJ2-7,TRBD2,TRBV5-4,TGTGCCAGCAGTTGGGAAGCTGGGAGGGACGAGCAGTACTTC,CASSWEAGRDEQYF
-,TRBJ2-5,-,TRBV5-4,TGTGCCAGCAGCTCCGAGCCGGAGCTTCAAGAGACCCAGTACTTC,CASSSEPELQETQYF
-,TRBJ2-5,-,TRBV28,TGTACCTCTGCCGACGGGATGGCGCAAGAGACCCAGTACTTC,CTSADGMAQETQYF
-,TRBJ2-1,-,TRBV5-1,TGCGCCAGCAGCGTCGACAGGCACAATGAGCAGTTCTTC,CASSVDRHNEQFF
-,TRBJ1-5,-,TRBV27,TGTGCCAGCAGTTTATCACGGGTCCCAGGCAATCAGCCCCAGCATTTT,CASSLSRVPGNQPQHF
once,TRBJ1-2,-,TRBV7-2,TGTGCCAGCAGCGGGGGAGGGGGTGGCTACACCTTC,CASSGGGGGYTF
-,TRBJ2-3,TRBD2,TRBV7-9,TGTGCCAGCAGCTCTCAAACTAGCGCCTATTTT,CASSSQTSAYF
-,TRBJ1-1,-,TRBV7-9,TGTGCCAGCAGCTCCAGGCAGAACACTGAAGCTTTCTTT,CASSSRQNTEAFF
-,TRBJ2-1,TRBD2,TRBV9,TGTGCCAGCAGCCCGGAATGGACTAGCGGCTACAATGAGCAGTTCTTC,CASSPEWTSGYNEQFF
-,TRBJ2-1,-,TRBV4-1,TGCGCCAGTAGCGATATTCTTGCTAACGAGCAGTTCTTC,CASSDILANEQFF
-,TRBJ2-5,TRBD2,TRBV15,TGTGCCACCAGCAGAGAAGCGGGAGGGCCGAGTCAAGAGACCCAGTACTTC,CATSREAGGPSQETQYF
-,TRBJ2-3,TRBD1,TRBV27,TGTGCCAGCAGGGGGACAGGGATAGGAACAGATACGCAGTATTTT,CASRGTGIGTDTQYF
-,TRBJ2-1,TRBD1,TRBV5-4,TGTGCCAGCAGCCACAGCCGATCGACAGGGAACAATGAGCAGTTCTTC,CASSHSRSTGNNEQFF
-,TRBJ1-4,TRBD1,TRBV9,TGTGCCAGCAGCGGAGGGGGACAGACTAATGAAAAACTGTTTTTT,CASSGGGQTNEKLFF
-,TRBJ2-3,TRBD2,TRBV9,TGTGCCAGCAGCGTAGAAGATAGCGGGACTTCTGCTAGCACAGATACGCAGTATTTT,CASSVEDSGTSASTDTQYF
-,TRBJ2-1,TRBD2,TRBV5-1,TGCGCCAGCAGCTTGGCCGGGACTAGCGGGAGTGATGAGCAGTTCTTC,CASSLAGTSGSDEQFF
-,TRBJ1-5,TRBD1,TRBV28,TGTGCCAGCAATACCGGGACAGTTTATCAGCCCCAGCATTTT,CASNTGTVYQPQHF
-,TRBJ2-1,TRBD2,TRBV6-1,TGTGCCAGCAGTGATCCGGGACTAGCGATATACAATGAGCAGTTCTTC,CASSDPGLAIYNEQFF
-,TRBJ2-5,-,TRBV28,TGTGCCAGCAGTTTAATAGAGCTCCAAGAGACCCAGTACTTC,CASSLIELQETQYF
-,TRBJ2-7,-,TRBV6-1,TGTGCCAGCACCAGGTCCAGCTCCTACGAGCAGTACTTC,CASTRSSSYEQYF
-,TRBJ2-3,TRBD1,TRBV30,TGTGCCTGGAGCGCCACCGGGACAGATCCCACAGATACGCAGTATTTT,CAWSATGTDPTDTQYF